This T cell receptor beta chain was captured by sequencing in a study of T cells expressing NK-cell markers. The wider study: Sequenced donors, eight in total, included seven who were HCMV-seropositive and one who was seronegative.

Study-wide results and caveats: Once again these clonotypes came out on top in the CD3+CD56-NKG2C+ fraction of a few donors.

CDR1 and CDR2 from the germline V gene are SGHKS and YYEKEE (reference sequence). The CDR3 sequence is 14 residues long. Beta-chain TCR cDNA was generated via 5'RACE template switching with UMIs. After re-calling the 5' RACE reads, TCRdb lists one entry per CDR3 protein, DNA absent. This sample contains about 550,000 distinct CDR3 sequences. In the case of this clonotype: Its antigen remains unidentified.

Sequencing was done on a sample of blood T cells: a sorted CD56 or NKG2C T cell subset, CD4+ or CD8+ T cells, or bulk PBMC T cells (not recorded which). The chain carries TRBV5-5 and TRBJ2-7; with no DNA, the TCRdb D assignment of TRBD2 cannot be verified. This TCR was recovered from a young man in good health. This CDR3 is CASSTQRLKYEQYF.